The 23 T cell receptor beta chains below come from one sample, sequenced in a study of blood T cell repertoires in COVID-19. Only in-frame clones appear in the TCRdb table, and some are missing; sequencing was by immunoSEQ multiplex PCR. Of some 90,000 clones listed, 85% to 90% are singletons. Input material: peripheral blood. All receptors derive from a woman aged 80 or older with active or convalescent COVID-19.

The V call is TRBV9, the J call TRBJ2-3; possible D gene TRBD2, 5 bases. This CDR3 is built from 15 residues. The germline V and J ends were trimmed by 0 bases and 4 bases, with 12 bases remaining between them. From germline, CDR1 is SGDLS and CDR2 YYNGEE. The CDR3 DNA reads TGTGCCAGCAGCGTAGCTCTCGGGGAAGCAGATACGCAGTATTTT. Translating it yields CASSVALGEADTQYF.

This chain joins TRBV14 and TRBJ2-3, with unresolved D. This CDR3 region has 13 residues. Germline-derived CDR1 and CDR2 are SGHDN and FVKESK. Trimming took 6 bases from V and 2 from J, leaving 9 bases between them. The CDR3 DNA is TGTGCCAGCAGTCTACAGATCACAGATACGCAGTATTTT. As protein: CASSLQITDTQYF.

The chain has TRBV6-1 and TRBJ1-1, with D maybe TRBD1 (5 bases). CDR3 length equals 14 residues. The germline V and J ends were trimmed by 0 bases and 2 bases, with 7 bases remaining between them. Germline CDR1 and CDR2: MNHNS and SASEGT. The CDR3 DNA follows: TGTGCCAGCAGTGAAGCGGGGGGTAACACTGAAGCTTTCTTT. Its translation is CASSEAGGNTEAFF.

The V call is TRBV21-1, the J call TRBJ1-1; no check of the table's D call, TRBD1, against the DNA was made. TRBV21-1 is a recognized pseudogene. The length of the CDR3 is 17 residues. The chain's CDR3 is CASPGHGETGSDTEAFF. CDR3 DNA sequence: TGTGCCAGCCCAGGCCATGGAGAGACAGGGTCGGACACTGAAGCTTTCTTT.

This chain links TRBV19 with TRBJ2-2; 8 positions match TRBD1. V lost 1 base, J lost 4 bases, and 17 bases stayed unmatched. The CDR3 sequence is 20 residues long. Per germline, CDR1 LNHDA and CDR2 SQIVND (reference sequence). The CDR3 DNA reads TGTGCCAGTAGTATAGGAGGGACAGGAGCAGTTTCTAGGTCCACCGGGGAGCTGTTTTTT. This encodes CASSIGGTGAVSRSTGELFF.

The V call is TRBV10-2, the J call TRBJ1-6; D might be TRBD1 (5 bases). The CDR3 is made up of 15 amino acids. Germline V lookup: CDR1 WSHSY, CDR2 SAAADI. Between the trimmed V and J ends, which lost 0 bases and 6 bases, there was a span of 9 bases. CDR3 amino acids: CASSESGGFNSPLHF. In DNA form, the CDR3 reads TGCGCCAGCAGTGAGTCCGGGGGATTTAATTCACCCCTCCACTTT.

This clone came up once. This rearrangement joins TRBV5-1 to TRBJ2-6; 7 positions match TRBD1. CDR1 and CDR2 from the germline V gene are SGHRS and YFSETQ. The CDR3 has 17 amino acids. Losses at the gene ends were 0 bases for V and 1 base for J; bases not matched to a gene: 4. CDR3 coding DNA: TGCGCCAGCAGCTTGGTTCGACAGGGTTCTGGGGCCAACGTCCTGACTTTC. Encoded protein: CASSLVRQGSGANVLTF.

This chain connects TRBV28 to TRBJ2-5; 7 bases map to TRBD1. This CDR3 comprises 15 residues. V lost 2 bases to trimming and J lost 1 base; unmatched junction nucleotides: 4. In germline, CDR1 is MDHEN, CDR2 SYDVKM. In DNA, the CDR3 is TGTGCCAGCAGTTTACGGGACAGTATCCAAGAGACCCAGTACTTC. Its protein product is CASSLRDSIQETQYF.

This clone has a single count. This chain uses TRBV12-3 or TRBV12-4 with TRBJ2-5, with a possible D match to TRBD1 (7 bases). The CDR3 extends over 12 amino acids. The ends were cut back, 8 bases at V and 4 bases at J, with 11 bases in the middle. CDR3 DNA: TGTGCCAGCGGCCAGGGGGGAGAGACCCAGTACTTC. The encoded protein is CASGQGGETQYF.

This clone was detected many times. The chain is built from TRBV27 and TRBJ2-1, with 11 bases aligning to TRBD2. This CDR3 comprises 17 residues. The V and J ends lost 2 bases and 4 bases, in that order; junction bases with no gene match: 7. Germline CDR1 is MNHEY and CDR2 is SMNVEV (reference sequence). CDR3 in amino acids: CASSLTLGTSGYNEQFF. The CDR3 bases are TGTGCCAGCAGTTTAACCCTCGGGACTAGCGGATACAATGAGCAGTTCTTC.

The chain couples TRBV30 to TRBJ1-1, with 9 bases that match TRBD1. The CDR3 runs 17 residues. After removal of 1 base from V and 2 bases from J, the junction contained 11 bases not matched to a gene. Germline assignment: CDR1 GTSNPN and CDR2 SVGIG (reference sequence). CDR3 protein: CAWSGGGQGVINTEAFF. For the CDR3, the DNA is TGTGCCTGGAGTGGGGGGGGACAGGGCGTCATTAACACTGAAGCTTTCTTT.

As regards this clone: This sample also contains other DNA sequences that code for the same CDR3. The chain has TRBV9 and TRBJ1-3; D gene unclear. Deletions cut 0 bases from V and 2 bases from J, with 9 bases between. Looked up from germline, CDR1 is SGDLS and CDR2 is YYNGEE. This CDR3 is 15 amino acids long. This CDR3 reads CASSVAQGAGNTIYF. The CDR3 DNA reads as TGTGCCAGCAGCGTAGCTCAAGGAGCTGGAAACACCATATATTTT.

The rearrangement links TRBV7-9 to TRBJ2-7; 16 positions match TRBD2. Trimming removed 3 bases from V and 1 base from J; junction bases left unmatched: 9. Germline CDR1 is SEHNR and CDR2 is FQNEAQ (reference sequence). The CDR3 loop spans 19 amino acids. The CDR3 spells CASSFPGLAGGFLSYEQYF. In nucleotides, the CDR3 is TGTGCCAGCAGCTTCCCGGGACTAGCGGGAGGGTTCCTTTCCTACGAGCAGTACTTC.

The chain carries TRBV30 and TRBJ1-4; 9 bases align to TRBD1. Germline V CDR1 and CDR2: GTSNPN, SVGIG (reference sequence). This CDR3 is built from 16 residues. Trimming cost V 3 bases and J 3 bases; bases outside gene matches: 8. The DNA of the CDR3 is TGTGCCTGGAGCCAACAGGGGGCGCAAGCTAATGAAAAACTGTTTTTT. It translates to CAWSQQGAQANEKLFF.

The chain employs TRBV5-8 and TRBJ1-5; TRBD1 matches at 7 bases. This CDR3 has 15 amino acids. Germline CDR1 is SGHTS and CDR2 is YDEGEE. V shed 4 bases and J 2 bases; nucleotides not matched to a gene: 6. The CDR3 here is CASSANRGGNQPQHF. CDR3 nucleotide sequence: TGTGCCAGCAGCGCTAACAGGGGCGGCAATCAGCCCCAGCATTTT.

The chain uses TRBV2 and TRBJ2-2; 8 bases are shared with TRBD1. The CDR3 runs 14 residues. The V segment lost 7 bases and the J segment 5 bases; nucleotides outside the gene matches: 6. CDR1 and CDR2 (germline): SNHLY, FYNNEI. The CDR3 nucleotides are TGTGCCAGCAAGGACAGGGTAGTTACCGGGGAGCTGTTTTTT. Amino acids: CASKDRVVTGELFF.

The chain couples TRBV7-3 to TRBJ2-3, with 10 bases that match TRBD2. Germline CDR1 and CDR2: SGHTA and FQGTGA. Trimming at V came to 5 bases and at J to 4 bases, leaving 6 bases not matched to a gene. The CDR3 sequence is 15 residues long. CDR3 coding DNA: TGTGCCAGCAGCCAAGCGGGAGGGCCCGCAGATACGCAGTATTTT. It is translated as CASSQAGGPADTQYF.

This chain joins TRBV7-9 and TRBJ2-1, with 12 bases aligning to TRBD2. Losses at the gene ends were 5 bases for V and 6 bases for J; bases not matched to a gene: 5. The CDR3 sequence is 15 residues long. CDR1 and CDR2 from the germline V gene are SEHNR and FQNEAQ (reference sequence). CDR3 region: CASSLGLAGLNEQFF. CDR3 nucleotide sequence: TGTGCCAGCAGCCTGGGACTAGCGGGTCTCAATGAGCAGTTCTTC.

The chain has TRBV29-1 and TRBJ2-7, with TRBD2 matching 8 bases. The CDR3 runs 14 residues. Germline values: CDR1 SQVTM, CDR2 ANQGSEA. V lost 6 bases to trimming and J lost 0 bases; unmatched junction nucleotides: 7. Here the CDR3 reads CSVLTSESSYEQYF. The CDR3 nucleotides read TGCAGCGTGTTGACTAGCGAGAGCTCCTACGAGCAGTACTTC.

The chain has TRBV19 and TRBJ1-6, with TRBD1 matching over 9 bases. Germline CDR1 and CDR2: LNHDA and SQIVND (reference sequence). With V trimmed by 6 bases and J by 5 bases, 8 bases remained unmatched. The CDR3 extends over 16 amino acids. The CDR3 nucleotides read TGTGCCAGTAGGACTATGGACAGGGGTCATAATTCACCCCTCCACTTT. Translation gives CASRTMDRGHNSPLHF.

This clone has just a few counts. This chain links TRBV15 with TRBJ2-7; D is unresolved. CDR1 and CDR2 from the germline V gene are LNHNV and YYDKDF (reference sequence). V was clipped by 5 bases and J by 3 bases, with 11 bases between them. This CDR3 is 13 amino acids long. The CDR3 coding sequence is TGTGCCACCAGCCTAGGCCGCAACTACGAGCAGTACTTC. This codes for CATSLGRNYEQYF.

The chain employs TRBV19 and TRBJ2-1; TRBD2 matches at 9 bases. Trimming cost V 1 base and J 4 bases; bases outside gene matches: 11. The germline gives CDR1 LNHDA, CDR2 SQIVND (reference sequence). This CDR3 has 18 amino acids. This CDR3 is CASSIAGGLAGRYNEQFF. The CDR3 DNA sequence: TGTGCCAGTAGTATAGCCGGAGGGCTAGCGGGAAGGTACAATGAGCAGTTCTTC.

This clone has a single count. V is TRBV7-8 and J is TRBJ2-3; possibly TRBD1 for D (6 bases). The CDR3 extends over 14 amino acids. V lost 5 bases to trimming and J lost 2 bases, with 11 bases between them. Germline V CDR1 and CDR2: SGHVS, FQNEAQ. The CDR3 is CASSKRQVTDTQYF. The CDR3 DNA is TGTGCCAGCAGCAAAAGACAGGTCACAGATACGCAGTATTTT.